This is a list of T cell receptor beta chains from one sample in a study of blood T cell repertoires in COVID-19. Profiled with immunoSEQ multiplex PCR; TCRdb holds only in-frame clones, not every one. The table includes 150,000 to 200,000 clones, nearly 90% detected once. The material sequenced was PBMCs or T cells enriched from blood (not recorded which). Every receptor here comes from a woman in her 40s with acute COVID-19. Each CDR3 is given with its conserved first and last residue. A D gene is named only where the DNA matches it firmly. A row's size may be missing; if present it is once, few, many or a size class.

>.|.|TRBV3-1/TRBV3-2|TRBJ1-3
CASSQPGLSGNTIYF
TGTGCCAGCAGCCAACCTGGCCTCTCTGGAAACACCATATATTTT
>TRBD1|once|TRBV29-1|TRBJ2-7
CSVARDRGLEQYF
TGCAGCGTTGCCCGGGACAGGGGTCTCGAGCAGTACTTC
>TRBD1|.|TRBV7-2|TRBJ1-3
CASSPGDRIRPGNTIYF
TGTGCCAGCAGCCCGGGGGACAGAATAAGACCTGGAAACACCATATATTTT
>.|.|TRBV19|TRBJ2-2
CASSVPGGGGELFF
TGTGCCAGTAGTGTCCCCGGGGGAGGCGGGGAGCTGTTTTTT
>.|.|TRBV3-1/TRBV3-2|TRBJ2-1
CASSPRGTSSLWAYNEQFF
TGTGCCAGCAGCCCACGGGGGACGTCTTCCCTATGGGCCTACAATGAGCAGTTCTTC
>.|few|TRBV7-6|TRBJ2-5
CASSLEADPRGQETQYF
TGTGCCAGCAGCTTAGAGGCGGATCCCAGAGGCCAAGAGACCCAGTACTTC
>TRBD2|.|TRBV5-4|TRBJ2-3
CASSLRASGFTDTQYF
TGTGCCAGCAGCTTGCGGGCTAGCGGATTCACAGATACGCAGTATTTT
>TRBD2|.|TRBV19|TRBJ2-3
CASRPSGGIDTQYF
TGTGCCAGTAGGCCTAGCGGGGGGATAGATACGCAGTATTTT
>.|.|TRBV13|TRBJ1-1
CASSYRDTAVNTEAFF
TGTGCCAGCAGCTACCGGGACACGGCGGTGAACACTGAAGCTTTCTTT
>.|.|TRBV7-9|TRBJ1-6
CASSSQGRNSPLHF
TGTGCCAGCAGCTCGCAGGGTAGGAATTCACCCCTCCACTTT
>.|.|TRBV9|TRBJ2-3
CASSAPGIVDTQYF
TGTGCCAGCAGTGCTCCGGGGATAGTAGATACGCAGTATTTT
>TRBD1|.|TRBV2|TRBJ1-6
CASDGQGASPLHF
TGTGCCAGCGACGGACAGGGAGCATCACCCCTCCACTTT
>.|few|TRBV2|TRBJ1-1
CASIGRNTEAFF
TGTGCCAGCATTGGCAGGAACACTGAAGCTTTCTTT
>.|.|TRBV6-5|TRBJ1-6
CASSYSREPLHF
TGTGCCAGCAGTTACTCCAGGGAACCCCTCCACTTT
>TRBD2|.|TRBV3-1/TRBV3-2|TRBJ2-5
CASSQGLGVAGGETQYF
TGTGCCAGCAGCCAAGGCCTCGGGGTAGCGGGAGGGGAGACCCAGTACTTC
>.|.|TRBV5-4|TRBJ2-1
CASSIRGGDEQFF
TGTGCCAGCAGCATTAGGGGGGGCGATGAGCAGTTCTTC
>TRBD2|.|TRBV5-4|TRBJ2-3
CASSSGLDNPDTQYF
TGTGCCAGCAGCTCCGGACTAGACAATCCAGATACGCAGTATTTT
>TRBD2|.|TRBV5-1|TRBJ2-1
CASSLMGLAGGAIYNEQFF
TGCGCCAGCAGCTTGATGGGACTAGCGGGAGGTGCCATCTACAATGAGCAGTTCTTC
>.|.|TRBV5-5|TRBJ2-3
CASSNTPGLSTDTQYF
TGTGCCAGCAGCAACACTCCAGGGTTATCCACAGATACGCAGTATTTT
>.|.|TRBV2|TRBJ1-4
CASGRGNLEEKLFF
TGTGCCAGCGGAAGAGGGAACCTGGAGGAAAAACTGTTTTTT
>TRBD1|few|TRBV5-1|TRBJ2-3
CASSLGQGDSVASTQYF
TGCGCCAGCAGCTTGGGACAGGGTGACAGCGTGGCTAGCACGCAGTATTTT
>.|.|TRBV7-9|TRBJ1-6
CASSGPTEYNSPLHF
TGTGCCAGCAGCGGCCCGACAGAGTATAATTCACCCCTCCACTTT
>.|.|TRBV28|TRBJ1-5
CASSLRPGGNQPQHF
TGTGCCAGCAGTTTGAGGCCCGGAGGTAATCAGCCCCAGCATTTT
>TRBD1|.|TRBV4-1|TRBJ2-7
CASSQEDRGSYEQYF
TGCGCCAGCAGCCAAGAGGACAGGGGAAGCTACGAGCAGTACTTC
>TRBD1|.|TRBV6-5|TRBJ1-2
CASSRLKDRVHGYTF
TGTGCCAGCAGTCGCCTCAAGGACAGGGTCCATGGCTACACCTTC
>TRBD1|.|TRBV9|TRBJ2-5
CASSATPGTGRETQYF
TGTGCCAGCAGCGCTACACCCGGGACAGGGAGGGAGACCCAGTACTTC
>TRBD1|.|TRBV27|TRBJ1-6
CASSLTRQGTSYNSPLHF
TGTGCCAGCAGTTTAACCAGACAGGGAACCTCCTATAATTCACCCCTCCACTTT
>TRBD1|.|TRBV24-1|TRBJ2-6
CAAEPGQGAAGANVLTF
TGTGCCGCCGAACCGGGACAGGGGGCCGCTGGGGCCAACGTCCTGACTTTC
>.|.|TRBV28|TRBJ1-2
CASSLGAVPYGYTF
TGTGCCAGCAGTTTGGGCGCAGTTCCATATGGCTACACCTTC
>.|.|TRBV5-1|TRBJ2-3
CASSRDKHPDTQYF
TGCGCCAGCAGCAGGGACAAACATCCAGATACGCAGTATTTT
>.|once|TRBV9|TRBJ1-2
CASSVDGGHSGYGYTF
TGTGCCAGCAGCGTGGACGGGGGGCACTCTGGCTATGGCTACACCTTC
>TRBD2|.|TRBV11-3|TRBJ2-7
CASSFRLAGCQWYEQYF
TGTGCCAGCAGCTTTCGACTAGCGGGGTGCCAATGGTACGAGCAGTACTTC
>TRBD2|.|TRBV7-2|TRBJ2-7
CASSSLAGAGVHEQYF
TGTGCCAGCAGCTCTCTAGCGGGAGCGGGTGTGCACGAGCAGTACTTC
>.|.|TRBV23-1|TRBJ2-1
CASSHVSYNEQFF
TGCGCCAGCAGTCACGTTTCCTACAATGAGCAGTTCTTC
>.|once|TRBV5-1|TRBJ2-5
CASSISGRDRETQYF
TGCGCCAGCAGCATATCCGGGAGAGATCGAGAGACCCAGTACTTC
>TRBD2|.|TRBV19|TRBJ2-1
CASSIVLAGILDNEQFF
TGTGCCAGTAGTATCGTTCTAGCGGGGATACTGGACAATGAGCAGTTCTTC
>TRBD2|.|TRBV9|TRBJ2-5
CASSVTGGPETQYF
TGTGCCAGCAGCGTTACGGGAGGGCCTGAGACCCAGTACTTC
>.|.|TRBV24-1|TRBJ2-1
CATSDPRSAYNEQFF
TGTGCCACCAGTGATCCCAGGTCGGCCTACAATGAGCAGTTCTTC
>TRBD1|.|TRBV29-1|TRBJ2-7
CSVGVGQNYEQYF
TGCAGCGTTGGGGTGGGACAGAACTACGAGCAGTACTTC
>TRBD1|.|TRBV19|TRBJ1-5
CASSIGGQGSNQPQHF
TGTGCCAGTAGTATCGGGGGACAGGGTAGCAATCAGCCCCAGCATTTT
>TRBD2|.|TRBV11-3|TRBJ2-3
CASSSGGVTDTQYF
TGTGCCAGCAGCTCCGGGGGGGTCACAGATACGCAGTATTTT
>.|few|TRBV21-1|TRBJ2-7
CASSPTSGGAKYEQYF
TGTGCCAGCAGCCCAACTAGCGGGGGGGCCAAATACGAGCAGTACTTC